This TCR beta chain was sequenced for a study of T-cell reconstitution after alpha-beta-depleted transplantation in children. Preparation of the TCRbeta library used unique molecular identifiers. One entry per CDR3 protein, called by TCRdb with MiXCR from the PCR reads. The profile shows around 270,000 distinct CDR3 sequences, roughly 7.8% of them singletons. Study-level points and caveats: After one year, T-cell counts and TCRbeta diversity mostly came from new T cells. The origin of alpha-beta T cells about two months after transplant was reportedly several hundred expanded graft clones. Surviving recipient cells, namely T cells and thymic progenitors, were the source of high day-60 TCRbeta diversity in some patients.

This clonotype was counted at least ten times. Its antigen remains unidentified. V was pared by 4 bases and J by 2 bases, with 8 bases between. The CDR3 has 13 amino acids. CDR1 SNHLY and CDR2 FYNNEI come from the germline V gene. This chain uses TRBV2 with TRBJ2-5; D unclear. The material sequenced was peripheral blood, taken 360 days after TCRalphabeta/CD19-depleted stem cell transplant. The receptor's source is a female patient aged 2-10 years who had a stem cell transplant for Fanconi anemia, so the T cells may come from the graft donor. CDR3 amino acids: CASSVRRQETQYF. In DNA, the CDR3 is TGTGCCAGCAGTGTCCGGCGGCAAGAGACCCAGTACTTC.